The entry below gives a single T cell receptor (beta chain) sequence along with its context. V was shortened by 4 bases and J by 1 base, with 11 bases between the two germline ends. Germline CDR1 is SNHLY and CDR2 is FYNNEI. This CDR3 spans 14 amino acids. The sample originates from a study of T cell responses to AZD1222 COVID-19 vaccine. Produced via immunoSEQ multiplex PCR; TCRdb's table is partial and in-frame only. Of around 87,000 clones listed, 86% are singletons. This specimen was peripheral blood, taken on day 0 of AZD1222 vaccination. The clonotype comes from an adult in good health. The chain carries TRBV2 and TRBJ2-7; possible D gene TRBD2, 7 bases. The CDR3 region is CASSGGGSSYEQYF. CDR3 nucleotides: TGTGCCAGCAGTGGGGGGGGCTCGTCCTACGAGCAGTACTTC.